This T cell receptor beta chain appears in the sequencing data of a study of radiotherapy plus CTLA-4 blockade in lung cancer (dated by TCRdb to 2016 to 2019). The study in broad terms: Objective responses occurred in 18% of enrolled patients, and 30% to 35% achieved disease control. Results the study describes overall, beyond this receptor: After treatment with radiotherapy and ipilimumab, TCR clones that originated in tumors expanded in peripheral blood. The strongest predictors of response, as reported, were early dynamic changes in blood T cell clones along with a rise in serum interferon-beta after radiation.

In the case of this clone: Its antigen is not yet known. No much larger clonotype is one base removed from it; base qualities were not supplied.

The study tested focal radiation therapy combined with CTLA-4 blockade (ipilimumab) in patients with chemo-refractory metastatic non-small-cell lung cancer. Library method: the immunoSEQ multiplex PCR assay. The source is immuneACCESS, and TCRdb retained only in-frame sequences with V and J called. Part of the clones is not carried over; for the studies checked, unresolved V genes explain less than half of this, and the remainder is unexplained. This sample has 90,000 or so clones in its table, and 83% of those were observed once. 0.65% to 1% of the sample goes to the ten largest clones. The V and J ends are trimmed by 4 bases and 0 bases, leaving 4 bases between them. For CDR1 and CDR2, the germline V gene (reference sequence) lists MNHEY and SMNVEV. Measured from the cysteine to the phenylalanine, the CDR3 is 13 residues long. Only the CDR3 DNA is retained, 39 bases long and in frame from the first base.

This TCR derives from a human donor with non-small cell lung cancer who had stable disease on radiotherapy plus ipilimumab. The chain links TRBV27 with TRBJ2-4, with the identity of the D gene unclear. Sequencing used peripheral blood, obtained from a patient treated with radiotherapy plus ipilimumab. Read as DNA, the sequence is TGTGCCAGCAGTTCTCTAGCCAAAAACATTCAGTACTTC. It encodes CASSSLAKNIQYF.